This T cell receptor beta chain is from a study of technical replicates of blood from a few donors. Germline trimming cut 4 bases from V and 0 bases from J; bases unmatched to any gene: 1. The CDR3 is 14 amino acids. Germline V gene sequence: CDR1 SGHVS, CDR2 FNYEAQ. The protocol was immunoSEQ multiplex PCR, while the TCRdb copy is restricted to in-frame clones and leaves out a portion. The repertoire consists of tens of thousands of clones, with more than 85% occurring once and the leading ten covering 0.3% to 0.45%. The V and J genes are TRBV7-6 and TRBJ1-1; the match to TRBD1 covers 8 bases. Sequenced material: T cells isolated from PBMCs. This receptor was identified in a human donor in good health. Some clones in this sample may be carry-over from other donors' samples. This CDR3 is CASSSTGVNTEAFF. The CDR3 DNA follows: TGTGCCAGCAGCTCGACAGGGGTGAACACTGAAGCTTTCTTT.